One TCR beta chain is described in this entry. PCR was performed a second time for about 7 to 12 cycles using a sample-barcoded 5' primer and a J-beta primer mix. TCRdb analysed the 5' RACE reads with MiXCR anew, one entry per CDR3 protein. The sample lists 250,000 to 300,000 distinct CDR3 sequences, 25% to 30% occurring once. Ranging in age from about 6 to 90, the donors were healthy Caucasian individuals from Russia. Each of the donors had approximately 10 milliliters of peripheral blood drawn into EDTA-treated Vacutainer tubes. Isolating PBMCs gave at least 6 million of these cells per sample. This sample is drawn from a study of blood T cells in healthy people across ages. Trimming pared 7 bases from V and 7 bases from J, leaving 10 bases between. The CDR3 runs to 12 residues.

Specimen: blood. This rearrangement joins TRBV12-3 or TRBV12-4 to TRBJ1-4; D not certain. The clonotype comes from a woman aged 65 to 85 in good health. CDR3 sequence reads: CASNLRGEKLFF. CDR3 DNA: TGTGCCAGCAACCTCCGAGGTGAAAAACTGTTTTTT.